A few counts support the clone carrying this TCR beta chain. This record belongs to a study of blood T cell repertoires in COVID-19. At the level of the study: Some COVID-19 samples were acute and others convalescent; all came from the United States, Italy and Spain. T cells, B-cell-depleted T cells, or PBMCs supplied cDNA or gDNA.

In the authors' workflow: Estimation of nucleated cell counts relied on the amplification of reference gene primers. Clones were read by immunoSEQ multiplex PCR, and TCRdb kept only the in-frame ones, dropping some. The D gene and trimming were derived from the DNA, and the V and J assignments and clone size from that table. The table includes around 400,000 clones, 80% to 90% detected once. This CDR3 comprises 12 residues. In germline, CDR1 is MNHNY, CDR2 SVGAGI (reference sequence). Trimming took 6 bases from V and 4 from J; bases not matched to a gene: 0. This chain uses TRBV6-6 with TRBJ2-1; 7 nucleotides match TRBD1. This TCR came from a man aged 35-49 years with acute or convalescent COVID-19. The sequencing sample was made of peripheral blood. CDR3 bases: TGTGCCAGCAGGGACAGGTACAATGAGCAGTTCTTC. Residues: CASRDRYNEQFF.